This T cell receptor beta chain originates from a study of cytotoxic CD8 clonotypes in ibrutinib-treated CLL. Overall study: Among the patients, some eleven presented as relapsed/refractory and fewer than 16 as treatment-naive; approximately 17 showed unmutated IGHV. Average yields of 255,043 productive templates and 80,000 to 95,000 productive rearrangements characterized the samples.

Trimming took 10 bases from V and 6 from J, leaving 7 bases between them. The CDR3 has 10 residues. Germline V CDR1 and CDR2: MDHEN, SYDVKM. Comment on this clone: The antigen is not known.

Sequenced by immunoSEQ multiplex PCR; TCRdb stores in-frame clones only, minus some. The table records about 76,000 clones, roughly 84% of them present only once. General study findings and limits: Baseline-level clonality went beyond age-matched healthy donors and moved in step with circulating CD8+ T-cell counts.

Sequencing used PBMCs, obtained before ibrutinib treatment. J is TRBJ2-1 and V is TRBV28; unclear D gene. The receptor comes from a human donor with chronic lymphocytic leukemia. CDR3 residues: CATRSNEQFF. In DNA, the CDR3 is TGTGCCACCAGATCCAATGAGCAGTTCTTC.